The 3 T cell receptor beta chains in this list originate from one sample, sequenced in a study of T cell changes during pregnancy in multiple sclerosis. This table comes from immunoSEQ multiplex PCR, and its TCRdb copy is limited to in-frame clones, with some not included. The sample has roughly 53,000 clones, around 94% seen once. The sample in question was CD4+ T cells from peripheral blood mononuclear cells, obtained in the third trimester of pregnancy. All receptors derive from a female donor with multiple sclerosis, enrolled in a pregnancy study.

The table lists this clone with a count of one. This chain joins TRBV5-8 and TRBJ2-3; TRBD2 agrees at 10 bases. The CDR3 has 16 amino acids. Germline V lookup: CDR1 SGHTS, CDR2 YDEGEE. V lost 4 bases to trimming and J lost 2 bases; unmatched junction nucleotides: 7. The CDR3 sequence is CASSEGLAEPTDTQYF. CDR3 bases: TGTGCCAGCAGCGAAGGACTAGCGGAACCCACAGATACGCAGTATTTT. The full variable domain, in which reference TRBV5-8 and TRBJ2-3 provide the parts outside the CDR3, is EAGVTQSPTHLIKTRGQQATLRCSPISGHTSVYWYQQALGLGLQFLLWYDEGEERNRGNFPPRFSGRQFPNYSSELNVNALELEDSALYLCASSEGLAEPTDTQYFGPGTRLTVL.

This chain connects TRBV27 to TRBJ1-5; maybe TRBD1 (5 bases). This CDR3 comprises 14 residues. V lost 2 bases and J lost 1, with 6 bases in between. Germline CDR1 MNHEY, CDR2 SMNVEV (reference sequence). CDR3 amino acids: CASSLAGSNQPQHF. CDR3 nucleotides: TGTGCCAGCAGTTTAGCAGGGAGCAATCAGCCCCAGCATTTT.

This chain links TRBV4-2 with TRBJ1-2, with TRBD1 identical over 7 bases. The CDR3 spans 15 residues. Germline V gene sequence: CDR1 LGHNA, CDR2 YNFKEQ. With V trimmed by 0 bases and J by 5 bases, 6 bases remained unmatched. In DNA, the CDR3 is TGTGCCAGCAGCCAAGATGAGGGGGCAGAGTATGGCTACACCTTC. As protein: CASSQDEGAEYGYTF.